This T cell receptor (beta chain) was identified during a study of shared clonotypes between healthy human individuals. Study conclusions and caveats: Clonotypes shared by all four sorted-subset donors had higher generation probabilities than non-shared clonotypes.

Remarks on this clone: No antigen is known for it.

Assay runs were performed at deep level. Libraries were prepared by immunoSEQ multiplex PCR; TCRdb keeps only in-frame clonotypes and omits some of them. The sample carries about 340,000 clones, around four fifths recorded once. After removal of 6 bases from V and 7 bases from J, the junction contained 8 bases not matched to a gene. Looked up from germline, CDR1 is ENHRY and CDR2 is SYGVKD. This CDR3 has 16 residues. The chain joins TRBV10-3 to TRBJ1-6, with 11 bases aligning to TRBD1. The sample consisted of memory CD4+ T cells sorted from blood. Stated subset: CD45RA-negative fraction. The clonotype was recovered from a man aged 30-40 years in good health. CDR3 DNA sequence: TGTGCCATCAGGGATGCGGACAGGGGGCGAAATTCACCCCTCCACTTT. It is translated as CAIRDADRGRNSPLHF.